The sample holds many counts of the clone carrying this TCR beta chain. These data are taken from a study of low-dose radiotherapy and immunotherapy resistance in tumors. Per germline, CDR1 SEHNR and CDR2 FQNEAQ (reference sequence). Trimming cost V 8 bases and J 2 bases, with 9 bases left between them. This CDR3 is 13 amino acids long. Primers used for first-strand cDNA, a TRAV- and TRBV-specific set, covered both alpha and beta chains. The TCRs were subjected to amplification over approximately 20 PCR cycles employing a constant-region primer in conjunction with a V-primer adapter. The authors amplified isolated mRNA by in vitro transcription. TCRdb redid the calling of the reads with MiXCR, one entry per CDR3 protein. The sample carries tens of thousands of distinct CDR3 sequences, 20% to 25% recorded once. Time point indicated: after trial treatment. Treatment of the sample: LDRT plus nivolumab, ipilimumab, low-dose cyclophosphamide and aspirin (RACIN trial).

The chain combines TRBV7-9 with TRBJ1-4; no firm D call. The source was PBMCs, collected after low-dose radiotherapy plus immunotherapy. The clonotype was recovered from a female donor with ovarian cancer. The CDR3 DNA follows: TGTGCCAGCGGTCGAGACACTAATGAAAAACTGTTTTTT. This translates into CASGRDTNEKLFF.